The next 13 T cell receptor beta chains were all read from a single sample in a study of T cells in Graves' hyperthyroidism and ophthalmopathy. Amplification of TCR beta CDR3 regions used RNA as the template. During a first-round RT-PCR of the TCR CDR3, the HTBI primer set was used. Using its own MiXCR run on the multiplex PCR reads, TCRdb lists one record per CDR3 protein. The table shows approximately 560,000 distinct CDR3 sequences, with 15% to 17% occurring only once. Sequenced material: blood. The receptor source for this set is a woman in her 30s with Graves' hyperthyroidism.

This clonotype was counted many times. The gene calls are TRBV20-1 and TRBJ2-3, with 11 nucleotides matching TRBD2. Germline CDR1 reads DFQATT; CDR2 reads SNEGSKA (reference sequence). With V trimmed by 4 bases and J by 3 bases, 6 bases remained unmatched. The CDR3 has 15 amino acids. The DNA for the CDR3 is TGCAGTGCTACCCCACTAGCGGGAGCGACAGATACGCAGTATTTT. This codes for CSATPLAGATDTQYF.

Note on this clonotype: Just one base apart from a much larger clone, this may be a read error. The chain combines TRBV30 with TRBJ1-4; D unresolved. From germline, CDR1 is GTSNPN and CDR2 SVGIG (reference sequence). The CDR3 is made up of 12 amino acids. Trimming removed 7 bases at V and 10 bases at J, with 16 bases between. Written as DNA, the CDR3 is TGTGCCTCTGCGCCTGAATCGGGAAAACTGTTTTTT. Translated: CASAPESGKLFF. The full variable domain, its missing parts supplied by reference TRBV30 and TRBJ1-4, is SQTIHQWPATLVQPVGSPLSLECTVEGTSNPNLYWYRQAAGRGLQLLFYSVGIGQISSEVPQNLSASRPQDRQFILSSKKLLLSDSGFYLCASAPESGKLFFGSGTQLSVL.

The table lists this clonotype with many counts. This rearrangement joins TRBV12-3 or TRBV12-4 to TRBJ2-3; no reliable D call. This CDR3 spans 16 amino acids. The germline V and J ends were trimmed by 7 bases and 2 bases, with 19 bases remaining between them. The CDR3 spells CASTTSGTVITDTQYF. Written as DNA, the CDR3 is TGTGCCAGCACAACCTCGGGCACCGTTATCACAGATACGCAGTATTTT.

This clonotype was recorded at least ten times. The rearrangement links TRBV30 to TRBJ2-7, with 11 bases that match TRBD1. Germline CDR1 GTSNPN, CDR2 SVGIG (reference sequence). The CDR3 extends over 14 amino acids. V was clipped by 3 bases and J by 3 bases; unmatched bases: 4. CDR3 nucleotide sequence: TGTGCCTGGAGGAAGGGGACAGGGGGCTACGAGCAGTACTTC. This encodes CAWRKGTGGYEQYF.

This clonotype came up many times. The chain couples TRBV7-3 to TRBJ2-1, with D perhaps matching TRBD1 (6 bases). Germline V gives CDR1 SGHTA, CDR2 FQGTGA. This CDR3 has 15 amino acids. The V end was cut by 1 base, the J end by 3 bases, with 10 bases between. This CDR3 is CASSLRGPLYNEQFF. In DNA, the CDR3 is TGTGCCAGCAGCTTAAGGGGGCCTCTCTACAATGAGCAGTTCTTC.

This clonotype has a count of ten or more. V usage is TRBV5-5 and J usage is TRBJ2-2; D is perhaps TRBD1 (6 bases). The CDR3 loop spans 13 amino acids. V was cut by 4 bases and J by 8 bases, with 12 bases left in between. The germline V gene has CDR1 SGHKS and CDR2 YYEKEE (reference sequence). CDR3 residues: CASSRTVGGELFF. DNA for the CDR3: TGTGCCAGCAGCCGGACAGTCGGTGGGGAGCTGTTTTTT.

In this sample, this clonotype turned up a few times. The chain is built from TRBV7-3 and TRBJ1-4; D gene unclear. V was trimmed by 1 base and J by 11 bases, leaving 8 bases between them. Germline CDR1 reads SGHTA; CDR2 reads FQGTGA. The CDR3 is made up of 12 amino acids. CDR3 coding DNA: TGTGCCAGCAGCTTAAAGTACAGCAAACTGTTTTTT. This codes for CASSLKYSKLFF.

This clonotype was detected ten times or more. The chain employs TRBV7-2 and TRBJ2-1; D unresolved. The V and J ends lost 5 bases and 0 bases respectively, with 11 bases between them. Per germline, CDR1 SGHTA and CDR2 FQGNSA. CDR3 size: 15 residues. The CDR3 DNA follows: TGTGCCAGCAGCATCTCAGCGCTCTCCTACAATGAGCAGTTCTTC. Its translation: CASSISALSYNEQFF.

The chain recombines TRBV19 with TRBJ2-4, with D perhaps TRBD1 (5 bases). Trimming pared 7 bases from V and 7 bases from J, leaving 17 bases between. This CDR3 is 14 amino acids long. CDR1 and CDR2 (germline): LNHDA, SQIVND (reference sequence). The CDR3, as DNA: TGTGCCAGTATAGGGGCCCACGGTGGGAACATTCAGTACTTC. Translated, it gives CASIGAHGGNIQYF.

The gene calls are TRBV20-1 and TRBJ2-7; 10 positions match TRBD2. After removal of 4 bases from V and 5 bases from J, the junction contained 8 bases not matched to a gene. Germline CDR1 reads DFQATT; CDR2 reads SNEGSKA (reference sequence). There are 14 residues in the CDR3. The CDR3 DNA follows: TGCAGTGCTACCTCTAGCGGGAGTCGACACGAGCAGTACTTC. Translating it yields CSATSSGSRHEQYF.

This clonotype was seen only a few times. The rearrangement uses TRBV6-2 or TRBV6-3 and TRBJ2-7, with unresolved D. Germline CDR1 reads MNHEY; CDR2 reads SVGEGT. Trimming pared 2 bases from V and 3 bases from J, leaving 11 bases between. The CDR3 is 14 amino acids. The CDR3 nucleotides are TGTGCCAGCAGTTACGGGCGTCATTACTACGAGCAGTACTTC. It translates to CASSYGRHYYEQYF.

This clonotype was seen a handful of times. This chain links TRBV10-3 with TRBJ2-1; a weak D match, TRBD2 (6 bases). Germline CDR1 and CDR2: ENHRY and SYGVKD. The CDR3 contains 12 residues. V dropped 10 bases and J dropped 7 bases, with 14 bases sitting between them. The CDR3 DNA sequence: TGTGCCACGCGGGATACCATAAATGAGCAGTTCTTC. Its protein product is CATRDTINEQFF.

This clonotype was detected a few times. This chain's CDR3 is CSAERPGFGGELFF. For the CDR3, the DNA is TGCAGTGCAGAAAGACCCGGATTTGGCGGGGAGCTGTTTTTT. V and J are TRBV20-1 and TRBJ2-2; D is unclear. The germline CDR1 and CDR2 sequences are DFQATT and SNEGSKA (reference sequence). This CDR3 has 14 residues. Trimming took off 6 bases at V and 7 bases at J, with 18 bases between the two ends.